This TCR beta chain was captured by sequencing in a study of identical twins. Everyone who donated was a healthy Caucasian. A word on this clonotype: Its specificity is not known.

The CDR3 has 13 amino acids. The ends were cut back, 0 bases at V and 14 bases at J, with 15 bases in the middle. Germline CDR1 SGHRS, CDR2 YFSETQ. Via MiXCR, TCRdb re-called the 5' RACE reads, giving one row per CDR3 protein. Found here are hundreds of thousands of distinct CDR3 sequences, 6.1% of them singletons; the top ten hold roughly 1.8%. Notes on the study in general: Compared with models, monozygotic twins showed more out-of-frame TCR alpha sharing. Insertion counts were lower in abundant cord blood beta clonotypes, a trend that memory repertoires did not show. Within twin pairs, the out-of-frame alpha sequences they shared showed excess low generation probability.

The sequence was obtained from a man aged 18 to 30 in good health. V usage is TRBV5-1 and J usage is TRBJ2-1; either TRBD1 or TRBD2 may supply D (6 bases each). Sample: naive T cells sorted from blood. The CDR3 DNA follows: TGCGCCAGCAGCTTGGATCTTGGGGGCGGGAAGTTCTTC. Translation gives CASSLDLGGGKFF.